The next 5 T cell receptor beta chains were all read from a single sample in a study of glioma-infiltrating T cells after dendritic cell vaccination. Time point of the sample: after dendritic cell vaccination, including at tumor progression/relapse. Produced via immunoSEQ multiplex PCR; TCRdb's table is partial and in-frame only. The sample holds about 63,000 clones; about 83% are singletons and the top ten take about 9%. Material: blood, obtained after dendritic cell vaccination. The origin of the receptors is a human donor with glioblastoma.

The CDR3 reads CASSLNYGDTQYF. CDR3 nucleotide sequence: TGTGCCAGCAGCCTCAACTACGGAGATACGCAGTATTTT. The chain recombines TRBV6-5 with TRBJ2-3, with no clear D. Germline CDR1 reads MNHEY; CDR2 reads SVGAGI. The CDR3 is made up of 13 amino acids. Trimming left V 6 bases short and J 5 bases short, with 12 bases between.

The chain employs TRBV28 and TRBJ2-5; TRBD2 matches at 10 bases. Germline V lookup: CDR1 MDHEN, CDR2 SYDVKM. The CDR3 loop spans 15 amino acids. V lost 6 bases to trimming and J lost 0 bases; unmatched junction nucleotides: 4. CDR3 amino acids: CASRLAGAYQETQYF. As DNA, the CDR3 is TGTGCCAGCAGGCTAGCGGGGGCCTACCAAGAGACCCAGTACTTC.

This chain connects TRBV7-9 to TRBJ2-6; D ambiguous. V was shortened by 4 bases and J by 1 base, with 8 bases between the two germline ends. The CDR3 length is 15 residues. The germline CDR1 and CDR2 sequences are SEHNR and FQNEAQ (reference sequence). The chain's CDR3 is CASSSITSGANVLTF. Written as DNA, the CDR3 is TGTGCCAGCAGCTCAATAACATCTGGGGCCAACGTCCTGACTTTC.

CDR3 nucleotides: TGTGCCAGCAGCCGTACAGGGGACACTGAAGCTTTCTTT. It specifies CASSRTGDTEAFF. The genes are TRBV7-3 and TRBJ1-1; TRBD1 matches at 7 bases. J gave up 3 bases and V 5 bases, and 3 bases lay outside the gene matches. Germline-derived CDR1 and CDR2 are SGHTA and FQGTGA. CDR3 size: 13 residues.

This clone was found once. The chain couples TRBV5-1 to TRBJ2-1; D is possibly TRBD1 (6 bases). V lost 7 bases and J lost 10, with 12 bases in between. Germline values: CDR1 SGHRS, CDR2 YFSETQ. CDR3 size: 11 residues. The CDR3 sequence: CASGTGTEQFF. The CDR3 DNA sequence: TGCGCCAGCGGCACCGGGACAGAGCAGTTCTTC.